This T cell receptor beta chain originates from a study of blood T cell repertoires in COVID-19. Overall study: PBMCs, B-cell-depleted T cells, or T cells provided the cDNA or gDNA that made up the material.

The CDR3 covers 20 residues. Germline CDR1 reads LNHDA; CDR2 reads SQIVND (reference sequence). J was trimmed by 2 bases and V by 0 bases; bases with no gene match: 13. As originally analysed: Reference gene primers were amplified, and this amplification served to estimate nucleated cell counts. The method was immunoSEQ multiplex PCR; TCRdb's version includes in-frame clones alone and lacks a portion of them. The D gene and trimming were derived from the DNA, and the V and J assignments and clone size from that table. The table has roughly 87,000 clones, more than 70% seen once. Sample: peripheral blood. V usage is TRBV19 and J usage is TRBJ2-1; 10 nucleotides match TRBD2. The TCR originated in a human donor in a cohort sampled during active COVID-19. The CDR3 loop is CASSIETSGMSLKAYNEQFF. In DNA, the CDR3 is TGTGCCAGTAGTATAGAAACTAGCGGGATGTCCTTAAAGGCCTACAATGAGCAGTTCTTC.